These 7 T cell receptor beta chains originate from one sample sequenced in a study of cytomegalovirus exposure and HLA in healthy donors. Using immunoSEQ multiplex PCR, the repertoire was profiled, and TCRdb retains in-frame clones only, with some absent. The sample records more than 300,000 clones, roughly 89% being singletons. The sequenced sample was PBMCs. The receptors derive from a woman between 18 and 29 years old in good health and CMV-seronegative.

This chain uses TRBV9 with TRBJ2-3, with 9 bases that match TRBD1. The CDR3 is 16 amino acids. The junction had 9 bases not matched to a gene; V was cut back by 1 base and J by 6 bases. The germline V gene has CDR1 SGDLS and CDR2 YYNGEE. The CDR3 protein is CASSVLTGQGIDTQYF. In nucleotides, the CDR3 is TGTGCCAGCAGCGTACTCACGGGACAGGGCATTGATACGCAGTATTTT.

The V and J genes are TRBV11-3 and TRBJ2-1; a weak D match, TRBD2 (6 bases). CDR3 length: 16 amino acids. Trimming stripped 1 base from V and 10 bases from J, with 20 bases between. Germline V gene lookup returns CDR1 SGHNT and CDR2 YENEEA. The CDR3 DNA follows: TGTGCCAGCAGCTTAGGTTCGTTAGCGGAAGTAGGGGAGCAGTTCTTC. Translation: CASSLGSLAEVGEQFF.

Comments on this clone: Distinct nucleotide sequences in the sample also encode this CDR3. The chain links TRBV29-1 to TRBJ2-7, with D unresolved. Germline V gene lookup returns CDR1 SQVTM and CDR2 ANQGSEA. Trimming removed 5 bases at V and 1 base at J, with 6 bases between. The CDR3 is 11 residues long. The chain's CDR3 is CSVSSSYEQYF. CDR3 DNA: TGCAGCGTTTCTTCTTCCTACGAGCAGTACTTC.

The chain links TRBV27 to TRBJ1-2, with a tentative D call TRBD1 (6 bases). The CDR3 totals 14 residues. The V end was cut by 2 bases, the J end by 8 bases, with 15 bases between. Germline lookup yields CDR1 MNHEY and CDR2 SMNVEV (reference sequence). CDR3 protein: CASSLNGAGAGYTF. The DNA for the CDR3 is TGTGCCAGCAGTTTAAATGGGGCAGGGGCCGGCTACACCTTC.

In this sample, this clone turned up once. The chain links TRBV11-2 to TRBJ2-3; perhaps TRBD1 as D (6 bases). The V end was cut by 1 base, the J end by 4 bases, with 15 bases between. The CDR3 loop spans 16 amino acids. Germline CDR1 and CDR2: SGHAT and FQNNGV. The CDR3 DNA reads TGTGCCAGCAGCTTAGGGGGGCTAGTCAGGTCAGATACGCAGTATTTT. Protein sequence: CASSLGGLVRSDTQYF.

The chain joins TRBV7-3 to TRBJ2-3; 12 bases agree with TRBD2. CDR1 and CDR2 from the germline V gene are SGHTA and FQGTGA. The CDR3 length is 20 residues. The ends lost 1 base at V and 2 bases at J; junction bases unmatched: 13. The CDR3 nucleotides read TGTGCCAGCAGCTTAAGGGCGACTAGCGGGAGAGGCGGGAACACAGATACGCAGTATTTT. Translated, it gives CASSLRATSGRGGNTDTQYF.

This chain links TRBV28 with TRBJ2-7; 10 positions agree with TRBD2. After removal of 8 bases from V and 0 bases from J, the junction contained 4 bases not matched to a gene. Germline V gene sequence: CDR1 MDHEN, CDR2 SYDVKM. This CDR3 contains 14 residues. The CDR3 is CASLGTSDSYEQYF. The CDR3 nucleotides are TGTGCCAGCTTAGGGACTAGCGACTCCTACGAGCAGTACTTC.